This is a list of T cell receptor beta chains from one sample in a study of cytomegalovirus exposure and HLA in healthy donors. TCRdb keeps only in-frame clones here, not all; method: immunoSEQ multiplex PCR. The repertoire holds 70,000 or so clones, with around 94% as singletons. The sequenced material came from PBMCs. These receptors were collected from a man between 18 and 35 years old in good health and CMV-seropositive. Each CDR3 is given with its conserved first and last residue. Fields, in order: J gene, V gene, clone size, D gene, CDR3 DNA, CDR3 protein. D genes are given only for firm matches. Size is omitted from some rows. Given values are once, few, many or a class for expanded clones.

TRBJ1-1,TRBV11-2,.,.,TGTGCCAGCAGCCCGCGGGGGGGACGGGAAACTTTCTTT,CASSPRGGRETFF
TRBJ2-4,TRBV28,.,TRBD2,TGTGCTCTCAGCCGGGGAGGGGAAAACATTCAGTACTTC,CALSRGGENIQYF
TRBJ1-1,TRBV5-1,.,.,TGCGCCAGCAGCTTGGTAGGGGATACTGAAGCTTTCTTT,CASSLVGDTEAFF
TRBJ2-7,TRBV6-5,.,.,TGTGCCAGCAGTTACTCGCGGATCTCCTACGAGCAGTACTTC,CASSYSRISYEQYF
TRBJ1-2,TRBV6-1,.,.,TGTGCCAGCAGTGATGGAGGGCGTGGCTACACCTTC,CASSDGGRGYTF
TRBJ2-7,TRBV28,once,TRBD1,TGTGCCAGCACCGCGGGTGAAGGGACAGGGGTGGGCGAGCAGTACTTC,CASTAGEGTGVGEQYF
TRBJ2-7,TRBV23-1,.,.,TGCGCCAGCAGTCACGGGTCTAGATGTACCTACGAGCAGTACTTC,CASSHGSRCTYEQYF
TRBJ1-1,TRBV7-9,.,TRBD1,TGTGCCAGCAGCTCCCAGGCAGGGGGTACTGAAGCTTTCTTT,CASSSQAGGTEAFF
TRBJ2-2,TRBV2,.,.,TGTGCCAGCACGGAGGGGACGAACACCGGGGAGCTGTTTTTT,CASTEGTNTGELFF
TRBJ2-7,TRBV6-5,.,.,TGTGCCAGCAGTTCTGGCACCGAGCAGTACTTC,CASSSGTEQYF
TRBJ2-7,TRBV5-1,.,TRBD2,TGCGCCAGCAGCCTAACTAGCGGACCCACCTACGAGCAGTACTTC,CASSLTSGPTYEQYF
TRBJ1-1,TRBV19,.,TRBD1,TGTGCCAGTAGTATCCCCCGACAGGGGGGCACTGAAGCTTTCTTT,CASSIPRQGGTEAFF
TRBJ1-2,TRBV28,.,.,TGTGCCAGCAGTTTTTTAAGGACAAGCTACACCTTC,CASSFLRTSYTF
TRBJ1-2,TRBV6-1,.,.,TGTGCCAGCAGGTCTAGGACTACTAACTATGGCTACACCTTC,CASRSRTTNYGYTF
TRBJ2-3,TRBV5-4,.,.,TGTGCCAGCAGCTCCCTTGGGGCGGCTAGCACAGATACGCAGTATTTT,CASSSLGAASTDTQYF
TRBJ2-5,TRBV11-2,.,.,TGTGCCAGCAGCCCCTCGCAGGGGTATTTACAAGAGACCCAGTACTTC,CASSPSQGYLQETQYF
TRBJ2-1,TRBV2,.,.,TGTGCCAGCAGTATCGTTGAGCAGTTCTTC,CASSIVEQFF
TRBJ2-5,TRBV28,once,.,TGTGCCAGCAGTCCACAAGGACAGCAAGAGACCCAGTACTTC,CASSPQGQQETQYF
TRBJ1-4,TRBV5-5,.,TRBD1,TGTGCCAGCAGTCCAGGGGGTAAACTGTTTTTT,CASSPGGKLFF
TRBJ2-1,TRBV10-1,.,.,TGCGCCAGCAGTGAGTCGATTCCGGGTCATGAGCAGTTCTTC,CASSESIPGHEQFF
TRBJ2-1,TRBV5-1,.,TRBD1,TGCGCCAGCAACTTACAGGGGGCCAATGAGCAGTTCTTC,CASNLQGANEQFF
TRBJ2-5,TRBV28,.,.,TGTGCCAGCAGTTCAGGACAGCCGGGGACCCAGTACTTC,CASSSGQPGTQYF
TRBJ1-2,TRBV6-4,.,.,TGTGCCAGCAGTCCGGGGCCAGGGGACTATGGCTACACCTTC,CASSPGPGDYGYTF
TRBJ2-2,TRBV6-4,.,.,TGTGCCAGCAGTATGGGCAGAGACACCGGGGAGCTGTTTTTT,CASSMGRDTGELFF
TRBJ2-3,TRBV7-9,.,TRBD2,TGTGCCAGCAGCCCCCCCCCGCGGGAGGTAACAGATACGCAGTATTTT,CASSPPPREVTDTQYF
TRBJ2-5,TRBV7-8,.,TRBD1,TGTGCCAGCACCCTGGGGGACAGGACAGGGGAGACCCAGTACTTC,CASTLGDRTGETQYF
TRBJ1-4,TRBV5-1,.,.,TGCGCAACCTCGGGGGAGGGGGCAACTAATGAAAAACTGTTTTTT,CATSGEGATNEKLFF
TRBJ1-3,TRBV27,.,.,TGTGCCAGCAGTTTAAGTGCCGTACAAAACACCATATATTTT,CASSLSAVQNTIYF
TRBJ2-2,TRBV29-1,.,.,TGCAGCGTTGAAGTGTCTATGCGAAGGGGTGGATACACCGGGGAGCTGTTTTTT,CSVEVSMRRGGYTGELFF
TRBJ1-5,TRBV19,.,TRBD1,TGTGCCAGTAGTCCGAGACAGGGAACTCAGCCCCAGCATTTT,CASSPRQGTQPQHF
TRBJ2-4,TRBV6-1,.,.,TGTGCCAGCAGTGACTCTGGCCGGGGGAACATTCAGTACTTC,CASSDSGRGNIQYF
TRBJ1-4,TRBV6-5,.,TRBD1,TGTGCCAGCAGTTACAGACAGGGTAATGAAAAACTGTTTTTT,CASSYRQGNEKLFF
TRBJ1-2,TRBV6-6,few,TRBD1,TGTGCCAGCAGTTACCCTCAGGGGGCCTTTGACTATGGCTACACCTTC,CASSYPQGAFDYGYTF
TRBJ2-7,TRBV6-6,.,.,TGTGCCAGCAGTTACTCGGAGGGGGGGGAGCAGTACTTC,CASSYSEGGEQYF
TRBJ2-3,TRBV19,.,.,TGTGCCAGTATCGGCCAGGGGAACACAGATACGCAGTATTTT,CASIGQGNTDTQYF
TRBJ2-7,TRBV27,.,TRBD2,TGTGCCAGCATGGGACTAGCGAGAAAGTACGAGCAGTACTTC,CASMGLARKYEQYF
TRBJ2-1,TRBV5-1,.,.,TGCGCCAGCGCCGAGGTCAATGAGCAGTTCTTC,CASAEVNEQFF
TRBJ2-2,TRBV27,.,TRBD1,TGTGCCAGCAGTAGCCCCGCCGGGACAGGGGTAACCGGGGAGCTGTTTTTT,CASSSPAGTGVTGELFF
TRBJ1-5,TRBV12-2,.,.,TGTGCAAGTCTTATTAACCGGGACAATCAGCCCCAGCATTTT,CASLINRDNQPQHF
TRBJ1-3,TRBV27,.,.,TGTGCCAGCAGTTCGGGAAACACCATATATTTT,CASSSGNTIYF
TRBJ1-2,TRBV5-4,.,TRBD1,TGTGCCAGCAGAAGGGAAACAGGGGGTGTCGCGAACTATGGCTACACCTTC,CASRRETGGVANYGYTF
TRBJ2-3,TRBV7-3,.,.,TGTGCCAGCAGCCCATCCGTCAGGGGAGTCCCAGATACGCAGTATTTT,CASSPSVRGVPDTQYF
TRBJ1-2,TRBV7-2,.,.,TGTGCCAGCAGCTTAATGTTCGGGGGAGGCTATGGCTACACCTTC,CASSLMFGGGYGYTF